The rows below give T cell receptor beta chains drawn from one sample of a study of blood T cell repertoires in COVID-19. Profiled with immunoSEQ multiplex PCR; TCRdb holds only in-frame clones, not every one. Of some 140,000 clones in the sample, roughly nine tenths were seen once. The specimen was peripheral blood. All receptors derive from a man between 45 and 60 years old with acute or convalescent COVID-19. CDR3s include the opening cysteine and the closing phenylalanine or tryptophan. A D gene is named only where the DNA matches it firmly. Clone size is not always given. Where it is, it says once, few, many or a class for expanded clones.

V	D	J	size	CDR3	DNA
TRBV4-1	.	TRBJ2-4	.	CASSAGLENIQYF	TGCGCCAGCAGCGCAGGACTGGAAAACATTCAGTACTTC
TRBV18	.	TRBJ2-1	.	CASGPPNEQFF	TGTGCCAGCGGGCCTCCCAATGAGCAGTTCTTC
TRBV7-3	.	TRBJ2-3	.	CASSLTIGVTDTQYF	TGTGCCAGCAGCTTGACAATCGGGGTTACAGATACGCAGTATTTT
TRBV5-1	.	TRBJ1-4	.	CASSPVGVATNEKLFF	TGCGCCAGCAGCCCGGTCGGTGTTGCAACTAATGAAAAACTGTTTTTT
TRBV7-2	.	TRBJ2-7	.	CASSLGRVEEQYF	TGTGCCAGCAGCTTAGGGCGGGTTGAGGAGCAGTACTTC
TRBV9	TRBD2	TRBJ2-2	.	CASSPLADTGELFF	TGTGCCAGCAGTCCACTAGCGGATACCGGGGAGCTGTTTTTT
TRBV7-9	TRBD2	TRBJ2-7	.	CASSTASGGFYEQYF	TGTGCCAGCAGCACCGCTAGCGGCGGATTCTACGAGCAGTACTTC
TRBV11-3	.	TRBJ2-4	once	CASSPGRLGPAKNIQYF	TGTGCCAGCAGCCCTGGTCGTTTGGGGCCTGCCAAAAACATTCAGTACTTC
TRBV5-1	.	TRBJ1-5	few	CASSLEGVGNQPQHF	TGCGCCAGCAGCTTGGAAGGGGTTGGCAATCAGCCCCAGCATTTT
TRBV15	TRBD1	TRBJ1-2	.	CATSPRDRANYGYTF	TGTGCCACCAGCCCCCGGGACAGGGCGAACTATGGCTACACCTTC
TRBV2	.	TRBJ1-1	.	CASSPPRDTEAFF	TGTGCCAGCAGCCCTCCTCGGGACACTGAAGCTTTCTTT
TRBV24-1	.	TRBJ1-5	.	CATSDFTGQPQHF	TGTGCCACCAGTGATTTTACGGGTCAGCCCCAGCATTTT
TRBV5-8	.	TRBJ1-5	few	CASSSGTHYSNQPQHF	TGTGCCAGCAGCTCCGGGACACATTATAGCAATCAGCCCCAGCATTTT
TRBV2	.	TRBJ1-5	.	CASAFVTGNQPQHF	TGTGCCAGCGCGTTTGTTACTGGCAATCAGCCCCAGCATTTT
TRBV2	.	TRBJ1-6	.	CASRPWGQARNSPLHF	TGTGCCAGCAGGCCCTGGGGGCAGGCTCGTAATTCACCCCTCCACTTT
TRBV30	TRBD1	TRBJ1-6	.	CAWSSGTGSSPLHF	TGTGCCTGGAGTTCCGGGACAGGGAGCTCACCCCTCCACTTT
TRBV5-5	TRBD1	TRBJ1-4	.	CASSVTGAGNEKLFF	TGTGCCAGCAGCGTTACAGGGGCGGGTAATGAAAAACTGTTTTTT
TRBV9	.	TRBJ1-4	.	CASSRSSGQGGEKLFF	TGTGCCAGCAGCAGGTCCTCAGGGCAAGGGGGTGAAAAACTGTTTTTT
TRBV11-2	TRBD2	TRBJ2-7	once	CASSTTGTSSYEQYF	TGTGCCAGCAGCACTACGGGGACTAGCTCCTACGAGCAGTACTTC
TRBV10-2	.	TRBJ2-5	.	CASSTTLNQETQYF	TGCGCCAGCAGCACGACACTCAACCAAGAGACCCAGTACTTC
TRBV20-1	.	TRBJ2-7	.	CSASRKQGSSYEQYF	TGCAGTGCTAGTAGAAAACAAGGGAGCAGCTACGAGCAGTACTTC
TRBV6-5	TRBD2	TRBJ2-1	.	CASSYHLAGGEQFF	TGTGCCAGCAGTTACCACCTAGCGGGAGGTGAGCAGTTCTTC
TRBV30	.	TRBJ1-6	.	CAWSVIGGTYNSPLHF	TGTGCCTGGAGTGTAATCGGGGGAACCTATAATTCACCCCTCCACTTT
TRBV6-1	TRBD2	TRBJ2-3	.	CASSATSGRALFSTDTQYF	TGTGCCAGCAGTGCCACTAGCGGGAGGGCCCTTTTTAGCACAGATACGCAGTATTTT